This paragraph covers one T cell receptor beta chain sequence. Antigen: not known. This record comes from a study of T cells in localized non-small cell lung cancer. Overall study results and limits: Heterogeneity remains possible because sequencing was limited to only one tumor region. Uninvolved adjacent lung showed peak T cell clonality, exceeding tumor.

Germline CDR1 is MNHEY and CDR2 is SVGAGI. This CDR3 is built from 16 residues. Trimming pared 4 bases from V and 0 bases from J, leaving 15 bases between. Some clones are missing from TCRdb's copy, which holds only in-frame ones; the method was immunoSEQ multiplex PCR. The sample holds about 31,000 clones, 88% seen once. This sequence was found in a woman aged 35 to 70 with stage III lung adenocarcinoma. This specimen was peripheral blood mononuclear cells, taken before any cancer treatment. The chain recombines TRBV6-5 with TRBJ1-2; D perhaps matches TRBD1 (5 bases). CDR3 DNA: TGTGCCAGCAGTTCCCTCCGGGACGGTTCTAACTATGGCTACACCTTC. Encoded protein: CASSSLRDGSNYGYTF.